In this sample, the clone carrying this T cell receptor beta chain turned up many times. Active moderate-to-severe ophthalmopathy, Clinical Activity Score at least 3, NOSPECS at least 4, under 3 months' duration. Orbital computed tomography and thyroid ultrasound, together with serum TRAb and thyroxine and clinical symptoms, were used for diagnoses. CDR3 length equals 13 residues. Deletions cut 0 bases from V and 4 bases from J, with 10 bases between. CDR1 is SQVTM and CDR2 is ANQGSEA in the germline V gene. RNA transcripts gave rise to amplified TCR beta CDR3 regions. TCR CDR3 underwent first-round RT-PCR with the HTBI primer set. MiXCR was run by TCRdb on the multiplex PCR reads, yielding one entry per CDR3 protein. The table has roughly 500,000 distinct CDR3 sequences, about 16% seen once; the top ten hold approximately 30%. The data belong to a study of T cells in Graves' hyperthyroidism and ophthalmopathy.

Material for sequencing was blood. This TCR derives from a woman under 40 with Graves' ophthalmopathy. V usage is TRBV29-1 and J usage is TRBJ2-7; perhaps TRBD2 as D (5 bases). CDR3 sequence reads: CSVEDSLGYEQYF. CDR3 in DNA: TGCAGCGTTGAAGATTCACTAGGATACGAGCAGTACTTC.